The source of this T cell receptor beta chain is a study of blood T cell repertoires in COVID-19. Study information: Spain, Italy and the United States supplied samples that represented acute and convalescent COVID-19. The cDNA or gDNA used as material had been derived from T cells, B-cell-depleted T cells, or PBMCs.

Enrolment of Seattle patients took place during active infection, and they were followed longitudinally. Original processing notes: Quantification of nucleated cells was approximated via reference gene primer amplification. TCRdb keeps only in-frame clones here, not all; method: immunoSEQ multiplex PCR. Clonal size and the V and J genes are those of that table, whereas D and trimming came from the DNA. The sample shows 300,000 to 450,000 clones, about 92% of them seen only once. This CDR3 is built from 12 residues. CDR1 and CDR2 from the germline V gene are KGHDR and SFDVKD. V lost 12 bases to trimming and J lost 9 bases; unmatched junction nucleotides: 6.

The gene calls are TRBV24-1 and TRBJ1-6; 8 bases are shared with TRBD1. Sequencing input: peripheral blood. This clonotype was sampled from a woman aged 60-75 years with COVID-19, enrolled during active disease. CDR3 loop: CAPGQGSSPLHF. CDR3 coding DNA: TGTGCCCCCGGACAGGGAAGTTCACCCCTCCACTTT.